This TCR beta chain was recovered during a study of blood T cell repertoires in COVID-19. Study at large: Acute-phase and convalescent COVID-19 samples originated in the United States, Italy and Spain.

Looked up from germline, CDR1 is SEHNR and CDR2 is FQNEAQ (reference sequence). V was clipped by 7 bases and J by 5 bases; unmatched bases: 10. The CDR3 spans 14 residues. The authors' processing: Reference gene primer amplification gave nucleated cell count estimates. Libraries were prepared by immunoSEQ multiplex PCR; TCRdb keeps only in-frame clonotypes and omits some of them. Clonal size and the V and J genes are those of that table, whereas D and trimming came from the DNA. The sample includes under 150,000 clones, 85% to 90% of them seen just once. The Seattle site enrolled patients during active infection and followed them longitudinally.

Sequencing input: peripheral blood. The chain links TRBV7-9 to TRBJ1-1; 7 bases line up with TRBD1. The TCR comes from a woman aged 60-70 years with COVID-19, enrolled during active disease. CDR3 protein: CASNTRGTATEAFF. CDR3 sequence (DNA): TGTGCCAGCAATACCCGCGGGACAGCAACTGAAGCTTTCTTT.